These 11 T cell receptor beta chains were sequenced from one sample in a study of T cell repertoires in cytomegalovirus infection. TCRdb re-derived calls from the reads in MiXCR, one entry per CDR3 protein. Here the sample spans about 450,000 distinct CDR3 sequences, about a third being singletons. The sample consisted of PBMCs. The receptors were sampled from a human donor in good health (CMV status not recorded). Some clones in this sample may be carry-over from other donors' samples.

J is TRBJ1-1 and V is TRBV2; TRBD1 matches at 7 bases. Germline CDR1 reads SNHLY; CDR2 reads FYNNEI. The CDR3 has 13 residues. V was pared by 6 bases and J by 1 base, with 2 bases of the junction left unmatched. The chain's CDR3 is CASRDRWNTEAFF. In DNA, the CDR3 is TGTGCCAGCAGGGACAGGTGGAACACTGAAGCTTTCTTT.

The chain is built from TRBV27 and TRBJ2-7, with D perhaps matching TRBD1 (6 bases). V was cut by 4 bases and J by 0 bases, with 13 bases left in between. This CDR3 has 15 residues. The germline V gene has CDR1 MNHEY and CDR2 SMNVEV (reference sequence). The CDR3 bases are TGTGCCAGCAGTTCTCTGAGGACAGACTCCTACGAGCAGTACTTC. Its translation: CASSSLRTDSYEQYF.

In this sample, this clonotype turned up a few times. This chain joins TRBV4-1 and TRBJ2-1; 7 bases agree with TRBD1. V shed 1 base and J 3 bases; nucleotides not matched to a gene: 0. This CDR3 comprises 14 residues. CDR1 is MGHRA and CDR2 is YSYEKL in the germline V gene. In DNA, the CDR3 is TGCGCCAGCAGCCAAGGGGACAGCTACAATGAGCAGTTCTTC. As protein: CASSQGDSYNEQFF.

This clonotype was seen more than once but under ten times. J is TRBJ2-7 and V is TRBV5-6, with 8 nucleotides matching TRBD1. V was clipped by 3 bases and J by 2 bases; unmatched bases: 13. CDR1 and CDR2 from the germline V gene are SGHDT and YYEEEE. The CDR3 is made up of 17 amino acids. CDR3 nucleotide sequence: TGTGCCAGCAGCTCGGACAGGGAAGTCGCCGGGACCTACGAGCAGTACTTC. Its translation: CASSSDREVAGTYEQYF.

This clonotype was counted at least ten times. The chain recombines TRBV15 with TRBJ1-2; 7 nucleotides align to TRBD1. Germline V gene sequence: CDR1 LNHNV, CDR2 YYDKDF (reference sequence). V shed 0 bases and J 3 bases; nucleotides not matched to a gene: 4. The CDR3 runs 15 residues. The CDR3 DNA is TGTGCCACCAGCAGAGATCGAACAGGGGACTATGGCTACACCTTC. Translating it yields CATSRDRTGDYGYTF.

Regarding this clonotype: One base away lies a much larger clone, so this may be a sequencing read error. The rearrangement uses TRBV5-1 and TRBJ2-1; 10 bases are a match to TRBD2. The V gene's germline CDR1 is SGHRS and CDR2 YFSETQ. CDR3 length: 17 residues. DNA for the CDR3: TGCGCCAGAAGCTCTCGAAAGACTAGCGGGTCCTACAATGAGCAGTTCTTC. Translating gives CARSSRKTSGSYNEQFF. Together with reference TRBV5-1 and TRBJ2-1, the CDR3 gives the full variable domain: KAGVTQTPRYLIKTRGQQVTLSCSPISGHRSVSWYQQTPGQGLQFLFEYFSETQRNKGNFPGRFSGRQFSNSRSEMNVSTLELGDSALYLCARSSRKTSGSYNEQFFGPGTRLTVL.

This clonotype showed up just once. The chain uses TRBV25-1 and TRBJ2-1, with 13 bases identical to TRBD2. Per the germline V gene, CDR1 is MGHDK and CDR2 is SYGVNS. This CDR3 contains 16 residues. The junction had 7 bases not matched to a gene; V was cut back by 6 bases and J by 5 bases. CDR3 bases: TGTGCCAGCAGCGCCAGACTAGCGGGGGGACACAATGAGCAGTTCTTC. Its translation is CASSARLAGGHNEQFF.

Regarding this clonotype: The junction and the germline gene differ at one end; a read error may be behind it. The rearrangement joins TRBV12-3 or TRBV12-4 to TRBJ1-4; D gene uncertain. The CDR3 loop spans 13 amino acids. The CDR3 nucleotides are TGTGCCAGCAGTTTGACGGGCGCTGAAAAACGGTTTTTT. Translation: CASSLTGAEKRFF.

This clonotype appeared many times. This chain uses TRBV24-1 with TRBJ1-2, with D unclear. V was cut by 0 bases and J by 8 bases, with 12 bases left in between. This CDR3 has 14 residues. CDR1 and CDR2 from the germline V gene are KGHDR and SFDVKD. The CDR3 loop reads CATSDLEGRGGYTF. The CDR3 bases are TGTGCCACCAGTGATTTGGAAGGTCGCGGGGGCTACACCTTC.

This clonotype was observed a few times. V is TRBV19 and J is TRBJ2-1; TRBD1 aligns across 7 bases. The CDR3 has 15 residues. Germline V gives CDR1 LNHDA, CDR2 SQIVND (reference sequence). V lost 5 bases and J lost 3; bases outside the gene matches: 7. The chain's CDR3 is CASSGRDRDYNEQFF. The DNA of the CDR3 is TGTGCCAGTAGTGGTCGGGACAGAGACTACAATGAGCAGTTCTTC. Complete variable domain (other parts from reference TRBV19 and TRBJ2-1): DGGITQSPKYLFRKEGQNVTLSCEQNLNHDAMYWYRQDPGQGLRLIYYSQIVNDFQKGDIAEGYSVSREKKESFPLTVTSAQKNPTAFYLCASSGRDRDYNEQFFGPGTRLTVL.

A note on this clonotype: Likely a read error: the CDR3 ends without its conserved phenylalanine or tryptophan. The chain carries TRBV4-3 and TRBJ2-7, with D perhaps given as TRBD1 or TRBD2 (5 bases each). This CDR3 spans 14 amino acids. Trimming removed 9 bases at V and 2 bases at J, with 17 bases between. Germline CDR1 reads LGHNA; CDR2 reads YSLEER. The CDR3 DNA reads as TGCGCCAGAAGACAATTTAGGGGAGCCTACGAGCAGTACTTA. It is translated as CARRQFRGAYEQYL.